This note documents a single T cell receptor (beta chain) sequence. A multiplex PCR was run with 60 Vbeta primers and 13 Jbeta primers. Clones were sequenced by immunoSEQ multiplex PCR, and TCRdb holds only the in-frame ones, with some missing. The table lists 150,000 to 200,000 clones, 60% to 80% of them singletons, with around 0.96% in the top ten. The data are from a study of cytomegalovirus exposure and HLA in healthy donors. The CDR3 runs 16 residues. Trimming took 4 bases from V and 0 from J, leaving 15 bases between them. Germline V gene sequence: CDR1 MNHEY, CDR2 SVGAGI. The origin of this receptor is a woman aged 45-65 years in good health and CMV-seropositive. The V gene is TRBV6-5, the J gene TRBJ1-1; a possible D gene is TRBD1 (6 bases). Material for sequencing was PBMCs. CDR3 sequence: CASSLTGPPLNTEAFF. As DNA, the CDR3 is TGTGCCAGCAGTTTGACAGGTCCCCCCCTGAACACTGAAGCTTTCTTT.